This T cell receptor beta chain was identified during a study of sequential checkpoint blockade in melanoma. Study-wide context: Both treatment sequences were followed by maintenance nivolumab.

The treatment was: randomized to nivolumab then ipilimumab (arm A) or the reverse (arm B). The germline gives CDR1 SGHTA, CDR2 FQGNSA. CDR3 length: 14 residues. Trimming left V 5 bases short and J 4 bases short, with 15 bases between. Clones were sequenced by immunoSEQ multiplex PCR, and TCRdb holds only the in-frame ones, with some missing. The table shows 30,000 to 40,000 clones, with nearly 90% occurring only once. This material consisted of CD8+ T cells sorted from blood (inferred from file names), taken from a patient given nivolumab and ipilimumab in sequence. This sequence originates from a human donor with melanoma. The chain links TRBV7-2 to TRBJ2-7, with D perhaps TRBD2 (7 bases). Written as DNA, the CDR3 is TGTGCCAGCAGCCTGGGGGGGGGCGTTTACGAGCAGTACGTC. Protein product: CASSLGGGVYEQYV.